This note documents a single TCR beta chain sequence. Authors' methods: Amplification with reference gene primers provided the estimates of nucleated cell counts. The protocol was immunoSEQ multiplex PCR, while the TCRdb copy is restricted to in-frame clones and leaves out a portion. That table gives V, J and clone size, and the DNA gave D and trimming. Of about 88,000 clones in the sample, roughly 84% were seen once. V was cut by 4 bases and J by 7 bases, with 11 bases left in between. This CDR3 comprises 12 residues. Germline V lookup: CDR1 SGHNT, CDR2 YYREEE (reference sequence). The data are from a study of blood T cell repertoires in COVID-19. Study at large: Samples of COVID-19 (acute and convalescent) were obtained from the United States, Italy and Spain. T cells, B-cell-depleted T cells, or PBMCs provided the cDNA or gDNA that served as material.

Specimen: peripheral blood. This receptor was taken from a woman in her seventies with acute or convalescent COVID-19. V and J are TRBV5-4 and TRBJ2-5; the D gene is possibly TRBD1 (6 bases). The CDR3 protein is CASSQTGRTQYF. CDR3 DNA sequence: TGTGCCAGCAGCCAGACAGGTCGGACCCAGTACTTC.